This passage covers 4 T cell receptor beta chains from one sample sequenced in a study of T-cell memory formation after mild COVID-19. TCRdb reprocessed the 5' RACE reads with MiXCR, giving one entry per CDR3 protein. The table lists some 150,000 distinct CDR3 sequences, around 21% of them singletons, with 2% to 2.5% in the top ten. Input material: PBMCs or a T cell subset sorted from them (not recorded which). These receptors were taken from an adult woman who had mild COVID-19 (a few samples of this study predate the infection). Cell type and time point are not known.

This chain links TRBV11-3 with TRBJ2-2; TRBD1 might be the D (5 bases). The germline CDR1 and CDR2 sequences are SGHNT and YENEEA. CDR3 length: 16 residues. Trimming took 1 base from V and 0 from J, leaving 9 bases between them. The CDR3 region is CASSLGSGTNTGELFF. CDR3 DNA: TGTGCCAGCAGCTTAGGTTCAGGGACGAACACCGGGGAGCTGTTTTTT.

The chain links TRBV7-6 to TRBJ1-1, with 7 bases lining up with TRBD1. Trimming removed 1 base from V and 3 bases from J; junction bases left unmatched: 8. CDR3 length equals 16 residues. Germline CDR1 and CDR2: SGHVS and FNYEAQ. The CDR3 nucleotides read TGTGCCAGCAGCTTAGTCCCTGGACAGGTGTACACTGAAGCTTTCTTT. The encoded protein is CASSLVPGQVYTEAFF.

This clonotype showed up just a few times. This chain joins TRBV15 and TRBJ2-3, with 13 bases identical to TRBD2. This CDR3 has 20 amino acids. Trimming took 0 bases from V and 1 from J; bases not matched to a gene: 10. From germline, CDR1 is LNHNV and CDR2 YYDKDF (reference sequence). The CDR3 DNA reads as TGTGCCACCAGCAGAGATACTAGCGGGGGGGACCCAAGCGGCACAGATACGCAGTATTTT. Residues: CATSRDTSGGDPSGTDTQYF.

Only a few counts were recorded for this clonotype. The chain links TRBV6-1 to TRBJ2-1; tentatively, D is TRBD1 (5 bases). CDR1 is MNHNS, CDR2 SASEGT, per germline. The germline V and J ends were trimmed by 5 bases and 7 bases, with 15 bases remaining between them. The CDR3 sequence is 14 residues long. Here the CDR3 reads CASSYRLVGNEQFF. CDR3 DNA sequence: TGTGCCAGCAGTTACAGGCTAGTTGGGAATGAGCAGTTCTTC.